This T cell receptor beta chain was captured by sequencing in a study of blood T cell repertoires in COVID-19. About the study: Sources were T cells, B-cell-depleted T cells, or PBMCs; the material itself was cDNA or gDNA.

TCRdb keeps only in-frame clones here, not all; method: immunoSEQ multiplex PCR. The table lists approximately 240,000 clones, 70% to 90% of them singletons. There are 14 residues in the CDR3. V shed 6 bases and J shed 2 bases, with 13 bases lying between them. Germline V lookup: CDR1 MNHEY, CDR2 SMNVEV (reference sequence). The specimen was peripheral blood. The chain is built from TRBV27 and TRBJ1-2; no clear D gene. The receptor was isolated from a woman aged 40-49 years who had recovered from COVID-19. CDR3 in amino acids: CASRPLQTNYGYTF. The DNA of the CDR3 is TGTGCCAGCAGACCGTTACAGACCAACTATGGCTACACCTTC.